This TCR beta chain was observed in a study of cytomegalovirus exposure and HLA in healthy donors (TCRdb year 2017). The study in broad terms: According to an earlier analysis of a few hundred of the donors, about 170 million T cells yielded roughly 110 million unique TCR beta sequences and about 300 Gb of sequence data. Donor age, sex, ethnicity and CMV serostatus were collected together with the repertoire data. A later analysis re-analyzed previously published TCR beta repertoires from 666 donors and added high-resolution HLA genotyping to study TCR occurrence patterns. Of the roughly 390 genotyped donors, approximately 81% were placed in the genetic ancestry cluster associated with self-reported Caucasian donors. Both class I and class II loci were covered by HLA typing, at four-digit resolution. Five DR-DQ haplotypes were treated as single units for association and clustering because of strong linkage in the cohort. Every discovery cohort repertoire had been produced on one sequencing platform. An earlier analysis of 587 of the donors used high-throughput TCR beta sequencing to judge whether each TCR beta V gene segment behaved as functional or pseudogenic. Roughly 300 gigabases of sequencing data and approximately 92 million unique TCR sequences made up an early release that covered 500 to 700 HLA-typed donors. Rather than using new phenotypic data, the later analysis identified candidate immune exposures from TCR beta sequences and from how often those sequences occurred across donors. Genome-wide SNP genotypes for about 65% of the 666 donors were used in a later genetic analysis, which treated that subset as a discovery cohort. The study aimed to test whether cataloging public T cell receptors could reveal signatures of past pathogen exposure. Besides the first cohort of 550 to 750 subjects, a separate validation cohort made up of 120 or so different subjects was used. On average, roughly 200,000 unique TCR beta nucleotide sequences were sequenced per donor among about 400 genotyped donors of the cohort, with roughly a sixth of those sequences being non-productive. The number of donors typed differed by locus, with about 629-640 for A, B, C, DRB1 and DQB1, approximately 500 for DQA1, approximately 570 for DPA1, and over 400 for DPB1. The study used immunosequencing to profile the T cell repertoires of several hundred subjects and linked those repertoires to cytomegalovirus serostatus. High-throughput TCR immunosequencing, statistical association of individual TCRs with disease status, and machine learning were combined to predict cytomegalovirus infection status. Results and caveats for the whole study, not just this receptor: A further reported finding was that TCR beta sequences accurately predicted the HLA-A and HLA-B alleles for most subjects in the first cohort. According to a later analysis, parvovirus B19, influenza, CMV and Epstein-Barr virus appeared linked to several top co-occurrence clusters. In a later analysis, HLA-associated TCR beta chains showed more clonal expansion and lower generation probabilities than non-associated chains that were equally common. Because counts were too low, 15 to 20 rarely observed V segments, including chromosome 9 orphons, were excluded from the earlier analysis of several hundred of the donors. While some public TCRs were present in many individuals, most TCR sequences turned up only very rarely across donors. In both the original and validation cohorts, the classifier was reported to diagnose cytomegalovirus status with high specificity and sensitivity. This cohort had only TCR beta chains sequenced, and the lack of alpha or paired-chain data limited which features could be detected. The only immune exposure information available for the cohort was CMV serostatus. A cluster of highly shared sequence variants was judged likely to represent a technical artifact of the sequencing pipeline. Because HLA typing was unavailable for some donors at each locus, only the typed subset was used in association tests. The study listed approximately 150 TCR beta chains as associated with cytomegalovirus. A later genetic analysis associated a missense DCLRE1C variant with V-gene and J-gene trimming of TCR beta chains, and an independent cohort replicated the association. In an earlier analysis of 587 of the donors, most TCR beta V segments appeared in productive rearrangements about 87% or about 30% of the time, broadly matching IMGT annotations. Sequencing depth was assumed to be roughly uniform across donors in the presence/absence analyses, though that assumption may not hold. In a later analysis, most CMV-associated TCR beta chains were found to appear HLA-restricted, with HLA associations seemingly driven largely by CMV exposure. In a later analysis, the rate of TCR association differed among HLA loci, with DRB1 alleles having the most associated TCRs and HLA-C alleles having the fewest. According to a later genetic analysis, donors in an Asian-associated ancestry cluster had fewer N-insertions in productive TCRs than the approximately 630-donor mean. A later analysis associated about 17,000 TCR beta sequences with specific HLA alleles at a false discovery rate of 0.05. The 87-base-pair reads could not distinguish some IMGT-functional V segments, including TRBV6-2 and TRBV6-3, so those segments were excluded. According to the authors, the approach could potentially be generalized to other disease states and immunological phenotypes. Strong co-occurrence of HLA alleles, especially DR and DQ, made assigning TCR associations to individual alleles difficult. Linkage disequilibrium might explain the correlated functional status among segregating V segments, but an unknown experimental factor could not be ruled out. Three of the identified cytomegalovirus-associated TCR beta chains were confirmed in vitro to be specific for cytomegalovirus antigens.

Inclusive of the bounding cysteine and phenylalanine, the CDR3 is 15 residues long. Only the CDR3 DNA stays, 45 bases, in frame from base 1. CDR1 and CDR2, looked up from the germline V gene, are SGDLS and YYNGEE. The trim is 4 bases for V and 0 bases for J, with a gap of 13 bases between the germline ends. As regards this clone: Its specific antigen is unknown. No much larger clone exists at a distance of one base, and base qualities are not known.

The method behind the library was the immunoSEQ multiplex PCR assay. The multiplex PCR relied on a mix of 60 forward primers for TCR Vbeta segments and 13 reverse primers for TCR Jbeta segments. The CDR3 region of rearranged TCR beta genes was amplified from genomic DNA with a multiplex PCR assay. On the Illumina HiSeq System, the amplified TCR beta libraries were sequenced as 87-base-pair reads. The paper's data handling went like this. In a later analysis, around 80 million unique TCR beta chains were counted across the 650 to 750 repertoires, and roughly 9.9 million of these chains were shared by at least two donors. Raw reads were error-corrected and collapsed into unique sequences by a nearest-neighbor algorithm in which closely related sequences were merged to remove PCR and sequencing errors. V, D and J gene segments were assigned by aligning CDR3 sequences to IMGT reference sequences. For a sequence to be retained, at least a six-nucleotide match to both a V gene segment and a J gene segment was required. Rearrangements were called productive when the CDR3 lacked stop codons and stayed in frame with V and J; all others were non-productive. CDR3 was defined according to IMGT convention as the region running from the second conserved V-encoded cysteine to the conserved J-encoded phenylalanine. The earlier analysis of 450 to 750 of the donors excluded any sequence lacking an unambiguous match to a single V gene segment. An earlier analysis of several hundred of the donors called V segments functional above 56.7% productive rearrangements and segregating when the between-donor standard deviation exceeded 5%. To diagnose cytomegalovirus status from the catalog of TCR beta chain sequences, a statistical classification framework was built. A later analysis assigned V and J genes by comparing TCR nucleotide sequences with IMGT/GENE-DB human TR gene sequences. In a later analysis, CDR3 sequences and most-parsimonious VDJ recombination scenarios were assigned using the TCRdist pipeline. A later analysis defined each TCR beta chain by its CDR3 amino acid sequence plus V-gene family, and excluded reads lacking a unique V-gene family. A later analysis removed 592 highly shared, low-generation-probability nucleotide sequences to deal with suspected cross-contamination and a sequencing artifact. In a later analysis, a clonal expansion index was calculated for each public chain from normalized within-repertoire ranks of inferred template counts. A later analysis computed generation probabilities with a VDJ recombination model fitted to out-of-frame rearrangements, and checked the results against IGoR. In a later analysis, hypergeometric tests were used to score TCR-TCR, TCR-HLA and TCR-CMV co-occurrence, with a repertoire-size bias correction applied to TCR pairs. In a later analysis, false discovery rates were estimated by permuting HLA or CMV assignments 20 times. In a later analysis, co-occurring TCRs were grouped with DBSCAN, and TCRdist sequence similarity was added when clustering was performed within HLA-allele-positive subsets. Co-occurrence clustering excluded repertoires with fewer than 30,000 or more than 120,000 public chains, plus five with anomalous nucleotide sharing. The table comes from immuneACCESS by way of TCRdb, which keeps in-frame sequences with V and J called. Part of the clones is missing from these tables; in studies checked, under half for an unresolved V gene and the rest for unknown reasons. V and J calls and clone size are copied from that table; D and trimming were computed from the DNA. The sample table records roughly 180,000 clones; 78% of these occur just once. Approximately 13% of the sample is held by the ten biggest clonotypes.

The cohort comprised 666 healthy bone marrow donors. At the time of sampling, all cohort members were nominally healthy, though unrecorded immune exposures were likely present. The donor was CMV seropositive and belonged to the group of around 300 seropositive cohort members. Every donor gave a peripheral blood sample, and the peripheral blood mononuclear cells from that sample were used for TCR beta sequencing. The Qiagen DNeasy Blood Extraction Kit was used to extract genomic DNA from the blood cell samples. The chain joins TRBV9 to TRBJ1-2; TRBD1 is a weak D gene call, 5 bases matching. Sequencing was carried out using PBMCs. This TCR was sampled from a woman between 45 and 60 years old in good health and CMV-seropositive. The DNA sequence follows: TGTGCCAGCAGCCCTAGGGACTTAGCTAACTATGGCTACACCTTC. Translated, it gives CASSPRDLANYGYTF.